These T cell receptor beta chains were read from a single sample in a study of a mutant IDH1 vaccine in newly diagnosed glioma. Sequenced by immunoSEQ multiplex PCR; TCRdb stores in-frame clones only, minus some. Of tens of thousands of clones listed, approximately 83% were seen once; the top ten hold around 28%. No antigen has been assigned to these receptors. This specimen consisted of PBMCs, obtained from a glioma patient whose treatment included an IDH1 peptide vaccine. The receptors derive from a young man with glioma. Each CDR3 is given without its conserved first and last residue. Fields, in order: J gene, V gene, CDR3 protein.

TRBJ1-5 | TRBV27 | ASSGQGSNQPQH
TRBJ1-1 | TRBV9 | ASSASNRDSGGSTEAF
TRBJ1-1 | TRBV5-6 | ASSSLTGTTNTEAF
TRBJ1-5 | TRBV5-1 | ASSSHPNQPQH
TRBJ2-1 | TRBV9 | ASSVGINEQF
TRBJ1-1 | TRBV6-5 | ASSYSQSSGSTEAF
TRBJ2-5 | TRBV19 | ASSRVGIQETQY
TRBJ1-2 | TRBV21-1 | ASSKSSGHYGYT
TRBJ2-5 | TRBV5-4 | ASSLELIQASQETQY
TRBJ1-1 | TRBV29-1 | SPGTTDTEAF
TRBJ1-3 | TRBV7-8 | ASSLSRQISGNTIY
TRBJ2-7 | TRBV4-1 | ASSQELAGEPQWEQY
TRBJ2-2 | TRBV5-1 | ASSSGTFDTGELF
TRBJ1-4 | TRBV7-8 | ASSFKRGLANEKLF
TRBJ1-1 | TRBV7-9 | ASSDRQGSNTEAF
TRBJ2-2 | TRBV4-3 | ASSPGQALNTGELF
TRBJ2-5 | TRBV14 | ATQRRGQETQY
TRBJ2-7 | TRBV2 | ASSDSYEQY
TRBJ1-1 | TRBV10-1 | ASSESGTPEAF
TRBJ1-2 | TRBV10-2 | ASSVGQGGYT
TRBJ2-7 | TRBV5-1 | ASSLAQIGPYEQY
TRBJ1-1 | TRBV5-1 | ASSPVSLNTEAF
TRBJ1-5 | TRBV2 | ASSEYAQPQH
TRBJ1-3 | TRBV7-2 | ASSPDGNTIY
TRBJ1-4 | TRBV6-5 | ASSLRRNEKLF
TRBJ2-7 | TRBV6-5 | ASSFRGSEQY
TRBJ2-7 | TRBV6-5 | ASSSDRELYEQY
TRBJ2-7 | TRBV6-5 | ASSSPTGTLDEQY
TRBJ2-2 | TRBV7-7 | ASSARGAGYDTGELF
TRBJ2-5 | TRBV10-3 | ATSIIQGQETQY
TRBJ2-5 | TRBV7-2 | ASSSTGGEGTQY
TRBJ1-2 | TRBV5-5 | ASSADRVYGYT
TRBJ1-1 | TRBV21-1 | ASSFSPGAGTEAF
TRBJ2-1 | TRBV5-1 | ASSLEASDEQF
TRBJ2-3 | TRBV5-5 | ASSFRPTGRTDTQY
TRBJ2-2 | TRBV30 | AWSEGTNTGELF
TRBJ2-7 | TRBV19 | ASSMIGTQRLEQY
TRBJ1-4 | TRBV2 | ASSRTVRNEKLF
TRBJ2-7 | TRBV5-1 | ASSPTGAGWMQY
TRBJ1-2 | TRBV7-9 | ASSLEGRSGGYT